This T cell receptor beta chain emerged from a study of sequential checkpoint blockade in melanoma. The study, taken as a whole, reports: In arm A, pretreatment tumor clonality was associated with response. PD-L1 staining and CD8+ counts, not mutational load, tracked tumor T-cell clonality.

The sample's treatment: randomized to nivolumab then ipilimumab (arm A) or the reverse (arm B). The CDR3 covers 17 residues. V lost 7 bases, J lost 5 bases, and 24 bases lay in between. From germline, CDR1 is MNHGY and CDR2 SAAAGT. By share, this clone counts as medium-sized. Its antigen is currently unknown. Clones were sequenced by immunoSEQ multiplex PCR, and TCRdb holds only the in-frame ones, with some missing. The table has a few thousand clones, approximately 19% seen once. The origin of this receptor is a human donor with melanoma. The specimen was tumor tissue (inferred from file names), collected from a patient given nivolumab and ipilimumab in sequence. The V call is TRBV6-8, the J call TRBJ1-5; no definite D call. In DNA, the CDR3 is TGTGCCAGCACCCAGTACGGTCTTACTAAGGAGGATCAGCCCCAGCATTTT. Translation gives CASTQYGLTKEDQPQHF.